This entry is about one T cell receptor (beta chain). As yet, its antigen is unknown. A J-beta primer mix and a sample-barcoded 5' primer were used in a second PCR of about 7 to 11 cycles. CDR3-containing paired-end reads numbering at least 2.5 million came from each sample. TCRdb reprocessed the 5' RACE reads with MiXCR, giving one entry per CDR3 protein. This sample yields around 1.5 million distinct CDR3 sequences, of which 42% are seen a single time; roughly 7.7% belongs to the top ten. This sample was included in a study of blood T cells in healthy people across ages. The germline V gene has CDR1 DFQATT and CDR2 SNEGSKA (reference sequence). This CDR3 spans 13 amino acids. Study results and limitations: There was no known CMV status for donors, so expanded clonotype changes were possibly confounded. Naive and antigen-experienced cells were not separated, limiting conclusive comparison. Relative to aged donors, long-lived donors carried more naive CD4+ cells and displayed higher diversity.

Sequencing used blood. The V gene is TRBV20-1, the J gene TRBJ2-7; D is uncertain. The last part of the DNA fits TRBJ2-5 better; the J call may be wrong. The receptor was derived from a woman between 18 and 29 years old in good health. CDR3 sequence reads: CSARDRKAETQYF. CDR3 nucleotides: TGCAGTGCTAGAGATCGAAAGGCAGAGACCCAGTACTTC.